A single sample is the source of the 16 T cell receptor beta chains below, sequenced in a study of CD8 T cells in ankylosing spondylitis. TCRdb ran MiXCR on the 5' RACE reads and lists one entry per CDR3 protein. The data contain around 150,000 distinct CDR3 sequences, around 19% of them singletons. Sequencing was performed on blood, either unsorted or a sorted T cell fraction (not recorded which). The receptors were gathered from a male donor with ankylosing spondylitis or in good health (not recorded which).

CDR3 nucleotides: TGTGCCAGCAGCCCCTCTTATCAAACGAACACCGGGGAGCTGTTTTTT. Its protein product is CASSPSYQTNTGELFF. The rearrangement links TRBV7-9 to TRBJ2-2; no definite D call. The CDR3 is made up of 16 amino acids. Trimming took off 5 bases at V and 0 bases at J, with 13 bases between the two ends. CDR1 and CDR2 (germline): SEHNR, FQNEAQ (reference sequence).

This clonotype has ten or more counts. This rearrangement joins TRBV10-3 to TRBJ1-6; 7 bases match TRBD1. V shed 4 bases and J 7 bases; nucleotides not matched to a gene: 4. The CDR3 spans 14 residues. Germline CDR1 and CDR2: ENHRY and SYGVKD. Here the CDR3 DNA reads TGTGCCATCAGTGCCGGGACAGTCAATTCACCCCTCCACTTT. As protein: CAISAGTVNSPLHF.

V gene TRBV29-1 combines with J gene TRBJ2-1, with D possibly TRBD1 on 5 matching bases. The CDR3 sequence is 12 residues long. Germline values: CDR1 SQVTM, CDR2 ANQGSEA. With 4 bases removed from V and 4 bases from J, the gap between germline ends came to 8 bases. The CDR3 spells CSVARVYNEQFF. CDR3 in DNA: TGCAGCGTTGCCAGGGTTTACAATGAGCAGTTCTTC.

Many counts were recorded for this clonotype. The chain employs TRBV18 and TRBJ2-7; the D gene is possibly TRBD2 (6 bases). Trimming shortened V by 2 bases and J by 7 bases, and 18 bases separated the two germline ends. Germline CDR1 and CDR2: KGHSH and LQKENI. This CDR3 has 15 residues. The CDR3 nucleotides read TGTGCCAGCTCACCAATGGGGGGTCAAGGATCTGAGCAGTACTTC. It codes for CASSPMGGQGSEQYF.

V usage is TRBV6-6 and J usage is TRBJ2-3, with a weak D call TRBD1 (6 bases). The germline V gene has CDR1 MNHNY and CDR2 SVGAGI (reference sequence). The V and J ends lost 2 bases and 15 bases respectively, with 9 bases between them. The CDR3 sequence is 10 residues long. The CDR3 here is CASSYRTVYF. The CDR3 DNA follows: TGTGCCAGCAGTTACCGGACAGTTTATTTT.

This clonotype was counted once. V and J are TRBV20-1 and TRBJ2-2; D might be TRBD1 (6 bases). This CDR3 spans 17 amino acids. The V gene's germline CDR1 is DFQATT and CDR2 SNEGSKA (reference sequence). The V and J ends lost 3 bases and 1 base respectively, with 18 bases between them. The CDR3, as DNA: TGCAGTGCTAGTAGAATACAGGGTTCTCAGAACACCGGGGAGCTGTTTTTT. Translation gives CSASRIQGSQNTGELFF.

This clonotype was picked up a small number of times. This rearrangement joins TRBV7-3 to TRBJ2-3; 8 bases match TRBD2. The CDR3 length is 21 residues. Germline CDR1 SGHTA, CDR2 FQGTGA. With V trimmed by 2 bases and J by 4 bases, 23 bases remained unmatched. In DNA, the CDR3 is TGTGCCAGCAGCTTACACGCGGGCTTCCACAGCGGGAGAAGTTCTGCAGATACGCAGTATTTT. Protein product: CASSLHAGFHSGRSSADTQYF.

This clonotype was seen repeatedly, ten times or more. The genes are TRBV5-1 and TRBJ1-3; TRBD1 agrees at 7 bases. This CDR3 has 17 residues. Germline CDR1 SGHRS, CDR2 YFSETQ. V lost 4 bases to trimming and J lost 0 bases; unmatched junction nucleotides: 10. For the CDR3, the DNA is TGCGCCAGCAGCCTACAGGGGTCCCGAAGCTCTGGAAACACCATATATTTT. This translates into CASSLQGSRSSGNTIYF.

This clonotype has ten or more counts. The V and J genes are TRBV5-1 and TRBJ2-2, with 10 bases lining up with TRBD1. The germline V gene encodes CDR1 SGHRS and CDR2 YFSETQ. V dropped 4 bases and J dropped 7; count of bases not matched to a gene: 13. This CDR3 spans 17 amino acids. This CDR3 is CASSGRQGAKSFGELFF. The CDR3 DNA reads TGCGCCAGCAGCGGAAGACAGGGGGCAAAGTCTTTCGGGGAGCTGTTTTTT.

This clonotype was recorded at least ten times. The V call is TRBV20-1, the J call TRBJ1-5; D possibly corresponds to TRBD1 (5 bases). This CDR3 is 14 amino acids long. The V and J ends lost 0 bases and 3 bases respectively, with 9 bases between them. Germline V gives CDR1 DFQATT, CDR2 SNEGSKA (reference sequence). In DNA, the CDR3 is TGCAGTGCTAGAGATCCAGGGCCCAATCAGCCCCAGCATTTT. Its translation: CSARDPGPNQPQHF.

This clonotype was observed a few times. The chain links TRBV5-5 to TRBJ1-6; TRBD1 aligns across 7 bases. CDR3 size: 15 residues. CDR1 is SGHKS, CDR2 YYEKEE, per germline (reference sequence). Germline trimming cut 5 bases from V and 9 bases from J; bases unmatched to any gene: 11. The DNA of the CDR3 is TGTGCCAGCAGATCAACAGGGGACCTAAGTTCACCCCTCCACTTT. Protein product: CASRSTGDLSSPLHF. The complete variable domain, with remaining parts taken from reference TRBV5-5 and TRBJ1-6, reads DAGVTQSPTHLIKTRGQQVTLRCSPISGHKSVSWYQQVLGQGPQFIFQYYEKEERGRGNFPDRFSARQFPNYSSELNVNALLLGDSALYLCASRSTGDLSSPLHFGNGTRLTVT.

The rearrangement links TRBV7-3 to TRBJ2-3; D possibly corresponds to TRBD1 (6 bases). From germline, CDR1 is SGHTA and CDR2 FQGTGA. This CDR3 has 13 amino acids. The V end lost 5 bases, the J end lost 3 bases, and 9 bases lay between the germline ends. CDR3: CASSPGTTDTQYF. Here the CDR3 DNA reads TGTGCCAGCAGCCCCGGGACAACAGATACGCAGTATTTT.

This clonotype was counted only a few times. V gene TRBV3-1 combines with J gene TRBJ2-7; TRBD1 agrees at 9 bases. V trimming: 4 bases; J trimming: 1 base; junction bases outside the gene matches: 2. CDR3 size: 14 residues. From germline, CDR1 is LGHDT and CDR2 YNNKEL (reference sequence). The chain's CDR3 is CASSLGTGSYEQYF. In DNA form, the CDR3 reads TGTGCCAGCAGCCTCGGGACAGGGTCCTACGAGCAGTACTTC.

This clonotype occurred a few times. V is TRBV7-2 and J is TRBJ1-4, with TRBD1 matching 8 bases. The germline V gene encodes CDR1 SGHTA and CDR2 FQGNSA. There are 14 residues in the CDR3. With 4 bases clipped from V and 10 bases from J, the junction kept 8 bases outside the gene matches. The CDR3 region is CASSSRTGPGKLFF. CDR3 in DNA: TGTGCCAGCAGCTCCCGGACAGGGCCGGGAAAACTGTTTTTT.

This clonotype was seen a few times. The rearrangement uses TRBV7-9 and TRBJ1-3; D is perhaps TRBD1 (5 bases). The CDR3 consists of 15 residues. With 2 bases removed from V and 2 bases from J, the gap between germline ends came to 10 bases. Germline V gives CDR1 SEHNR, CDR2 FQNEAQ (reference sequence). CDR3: CASSLTGTAGNTIYF. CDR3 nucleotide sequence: TGTGCCAGCAGCTTAACCGGGACCGCTGGAAACACCATATATTTT.

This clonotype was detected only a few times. CDR3 nucleotides: TGTGCCAGCAGTTTCCCCCGTACTTGGGATCAGCCCCAGCATTTT. Translated: CASSFPRTWDQPQHF. The chain combines TRBV28 with TRBJ1-5; no definite D call. CDR3 length: 15 amino acids. Germline CDR1 is MDHEN and CDR2 is SYDVKM. V gave up 3 bases and J gave up 5 bases, with 14 bases separating them.